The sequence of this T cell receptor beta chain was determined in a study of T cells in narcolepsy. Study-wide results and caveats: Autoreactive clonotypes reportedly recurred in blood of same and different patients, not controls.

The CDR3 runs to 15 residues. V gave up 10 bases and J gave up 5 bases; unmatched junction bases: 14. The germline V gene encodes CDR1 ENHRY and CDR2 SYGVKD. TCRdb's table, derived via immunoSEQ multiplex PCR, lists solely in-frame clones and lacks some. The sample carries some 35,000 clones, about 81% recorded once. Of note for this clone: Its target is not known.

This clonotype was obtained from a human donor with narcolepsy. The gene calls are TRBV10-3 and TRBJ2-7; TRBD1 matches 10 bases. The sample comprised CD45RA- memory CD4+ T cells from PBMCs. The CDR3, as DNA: TGTGCCACCAGCCCGGCGGGACAGGGGTGGAACGAGCAGTACTTC. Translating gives CATSPAGQGWNEQYF.